This entry features one TCR beta chain sequence. TCRdb keeps only in-frame clones here, not all; method: immunoSEQ multiplex PCR. The sample holds roughly 60,000 clones, over 80% seen once. Germline assignment: CDR1 SQVTM and CDR2 ANQGSEA. This CDR3 comprises 18 residues. Losses at the gene ends were 6 bases for V and 0 bases for J; bases not matched to a gene: 8. The data stem from a study of OX40 agonist ivuxolimab in advanced cancers. Study-level information: Ivuxolimab, an antibody that agonizes OX40 (CD134), was administered to the patients. Having had anti-PD-1, anti-PD-L1 or anti-CTLA-4 therapy before was allowed, and under 50% had some.

If patients had autoimmune disease history or systemic immunosuppression, they were excluded. The source was CD4+ or CD8+ T cells sorted from blood, collected in a trial of the OX40 agonist ivuxolimab. The source is an adult with an advanced solid tumor such as melanoma, head and neck, liver or kidney cancer. The rearrangement uses TRBV29-1 and TRBJ2-1, with TRBD2 matching over 16 bases. In nucleotides, the CDR3 is TGCAGCGTCGAGGGACTAGCGGGAGGGCCTAGCTCCTACAATGAGCAGTTCTTC. Residues: CSVEGLAGGPSSYNEQFF.